The 10 T cell receptor beta chains listed next were all sequenced from one sample in a study of regulatory T cells in long-lasting Graves disease. Library construction for TCR beta used iRepertoire HTBI primers and Arm-PCR of CDR3 regions. One entry per CDR3 protein results from TCRdb running MiXCR on the multiplex PCR reads. Among about 400,000 distinct CDR3 sequences listed, less than 25% were seen once. The time point is: persistent/refractory GD, antithyroid drugs over 5 years with positive TRAb. Construction of the TCR library relied on RNA isolated from PBMCs. The starting material was peripheral blood mononuclear cells (PBMCs), obtained when the disease was refractory, from a patient treated with antithyroid drugs. These receptors were taken from a female donor with Graves disease.

At least ten counts were recorded for this clonotype. The gene calls are TRBV27 and TRBJ2-3; 7 nucleotides match TRBD1. This CDR3 region has 14 residues. Germline CDR1 MNHEY, CDR2 SMNVEV (reference sequence). The J segment lost 6 bases and the V segment lost 6 bases, leaving 9 bases of the junction unmatched. CDR3 sequence: CASRIQGRGDTQYF. The CDR3 DNA follows: TGTGCCAGCAGAATACAGGGCAGGGGGGATACGCAGTATTTT.

This chain joins TRBV4-3 and TRBJ2-7; the D gene is possibly TRBD1 (5 bases). Looked up from germline, CDR1 is LGHNA and CDR2 is YSLEER. The ends were cut back, 0 bases at V and 5 bases at J, with 14 bases in the middle. The CDR3 sequence is 15 residues long. The chain's CDR3 is CASSQDLAGIDEQYF. In DNA form, the CDR3 reads TGCGCCAGCAGCCAAGATCTGGCAGGGATCGACGAGCAGTACTTC.

This clonotype was seen a few times. The chain uses TRBV18 and TRBJ1-2; weak D call: TRBD1 (5 bases). From germline, CDR1 is KGHSH and CDR2 LQKENI. Trimming took off 2 bases at V and 4 bases at J, with 11 bases between the two ends. The CDR3 is 14 amino acids. CDR3 residues: CASSPIGAAYGYTF. For the CDR3, the DNA is TGTGCCAGCTCACCAATCGGGGCAGCCTATGGCTACACCTTC.

Many counts were recorded for this clonotype. DNA of the CDR3: TGTGCCAGCAGTTTATCAGGGGGCGAGGAGACCCAGTACTTC. It encodes CASSLSGGEETQYF. This chain joins TRBV28 and TRBJ2-5; 8 bases agree with TRBD1. The ends lost 1 base at V and 5 bases at J; junction bases unmatched: 3. This CDR3 is 14 amino acids long. Germline loops: CDR1 MDHEN, CDR2 SYDVKM.

CDR3: CSARDLYEQYF. The CDR3 nucleotides are TGCAGTGCTAGAGATCTATACGAGCAGTACTTC. The chain recombines TRBV20-1 with TRBJ2-7; D gene uncertain. This CDR3 contains 11 residues. Germline V gene data show CDR1 as DFQATT and CDR2 as SNEGSKA (reference sequence). Trimming took 0 bases from V and 4 from J, leaving 4 bases between them.

This clonotype has ten or more counts. The chain joins TRBV29-1 to TRBJ2-5; D is unclear. This CDR3 has 12 amino acids. V was shortened by 4 bases and J by 2 bases, with 8 bases between the two germline ends. Germline values: CDR1 SQVTM, CDR2 ANQGSEA. Here the CDR3 reads CSVAVEQETQYF. The CDR3 nucleotides read TGCAGCGTTGCGGTGGAACAAGAGACCCAGTACTTC. Full variable domain (outside the CDR3, taken from reference TRBV29-1 and TRBJ2-5): SAVISQKPSRDICQRGTSLTIQCQVDSQVTMMFWYRQQPGQSLTLIATANQGSEATYESGFVIDKFPISRPNLTFSTLTVSNMSPEDSSIYLCSVAVEQETQYFGPGTRLLVL.

This clonotype has a count of ten or more. This sequence joins TRBV7-2 and TRBJ2-2, with D perhaps matching TRBD1 (5 bases). Trimming left V 6 bases short and J 3 bases short, with 8 bases between. Germline assignment: CDR1 SGHTA and CDR2 FQGNSA. This CDR3 is built from 13 residues. This CDR3 reads CASRLGDTGELFF. Here the CDR3 DNA reads TGTGCCAGCAGGCTAGGGGACACCGGGGAGCTGTTTTTT.

At least ten counts were recorded for this clonotype. The CDR3 nucleotides read TGCGCCAGCAGCTTGGCCGGGGAGTCCGAAAAACTGTTTTTT. Its translation: CASSLAGESEKLFF. The J gene is TRBJ1-4, the V gene TRBV5-1, with D unresolved. Deletions cut 0 bases from V and 8 bases from J, with 11 bases between. CDR3 length equals 14 residues. Per the germline V gene, CDR1 is SGHRS and CDR2 is YFSETQ.

In this sample, this clonotype turned up once. The rearrangement links TRBV7-9 to TRBJ2-1; 13 nucleotides agree with TRBD2. CDR1 is SEHNR, CDR2 FQNEAQ, per germline (reference sequence). This CDR3 has 15 amino acids. V shed 4 bases and J 8 bases; nucleotides not matched to a gene: 5. Here the CDR3 reads CASSSTSGRAYEQFF. CDR3 coding DNA: TGTGCCAGCAGCTCAACTAGCGGGAGGGCGTATGAGCAGTTCTTC.

This clonotype was seen more than once but under ten times. The rearrangement links TRBV14 to TRBJ2-5; D gene ambiguous. The V end was cut by 7 bases, the J end by 2 bases, with 2 bases between. Germline values: CDR1 SGHDN, CDR2 FVKESK. This CDR3 is built from 10 residues. The CDR3 here is CASTQETQYF. The DNA of the CDR3 is TGTGCCAGCACTCAAGAGACCCAGTACTTC.